Shown below are 9 T cell receptor beta chains from a single sample sequenced in a study of blood T cell repertoires in COVID-19. The table came from immunoSEQ multiplex PCR; TCRdb's copy has only in-frame clones and leaves some out. The sample holds some 460,000 clones, 87% seen once. Sequenced sample: PBMCs or T cells enriched from blood (not recorded which). The receptors here all came from a woman in her late teens or twenties with acute COVID-19.

The genes are TRBV3-1 (or the pseudogene TRBV3-2) and TRBJ2-7; D perhaps matches TRBD2 (6 bases). CDR3 length equals 15 residues. The V and J ends lost 5 bases and 7 bases respectively, with 21 bases between them. Germline V gene data show CDR1 as LGHDT and CDR2 as YNNKEL (reference sequence). The CDR3 region has the DNA TGTGCCAGCAGCGGGGGGAACCGGGGATCCAAGGAGCAGTACTTC. Protein sequence: CASSGGNRGSKEQYF.

This clone was seen a handful of times. The chain carries TRBV27 and TRBJ1-6, with D uncertain. Germline CDR1 MNHEY, CDR2 SMNVEV (reference sequence). Trimming took off 6 bases at V and 7 bases at J, with 16 bases between the two ends. The length of the CDR3 is 15 residues. The CDR3 here is CASSRRQPENSPLHF. For the CDR3, the DNA is TGTGCCAGCAGCCGCCGGCAGCCGGAGAATTCACCCCTCCACTTT.

The chain employs TRBV7-8 and TRBJ2-2, with D possibly matching TRBD2 (6 bases). The CDR3 covers 15 residues. Trimming left V 0 bases short and J 1 base short, with 6 bases between. The germline V gene has CDR1 SGHVS and CDR2 FQNEAQ. The CDR3 region has the DNA TGTGCCAGCAGCTTAGCGGGAGGGAACACCGGGGAGCTGTTTTTT. Amino acids: CASSLAGGNTGELFF.

The rearrangement joins TRBV7-2 to TRBJ2-5; D is undetermined. Trimming stripped 4 bases from V and 2 bases from J, with 5 bases between. Germline V CDR1 and CDR2: SGHTA, FQGNSA. The CDR3 covers 12 residues. As DNA, the CDR3 is TGTGCCAGCAGCTCGGTACAAGAGACCCAGTACTTC. Translated, it gives CASSSVQETQYF.

The chain carries TRBV27 and TRBJ2-7, with TRBD1 matching over 7 bases. Germline trimming cut 3 bases from V and 7 bases from J; bases unmatched to any gene: 12. Germline V CDR1 and CDR2: MNHEY, SMNVEV (reference sequence). This CDR3 contains 15 residues. In DNA, the CDR3 is TGTGCCAGCAGTTTCAAACAGGGGCAGGTCGCGGAGCAGTACTTC. Translating gives CASSFKQGQVAEQYF.

This clone has just one count. V and J are TRBV5-1 and TRBJ2-7; 9 bases agree with TRBD1. Germline CDR1 SGHRS, CDR2 YFSETQ. V was pared by 5 bases and J by 5 bases, with 8 bases of the junction left unmatched. This CDR3 contains 14 residues. CDR3 region: CASRLETGGNEQYF. The CDR3 nucleotides read TGCGCCAGCAGGCTTGAGACAGGGGGGAACGAGCAGTACTTC.

The chain has TRBV27 and TRBJ2-3; D is unclear. Germline V gene data show CDR1 as MNHEY and CDR2 as SMNVEV (reference sequence). CDR3 length: 15 residues. The germline V and J ends were trimmed by 2 bases and 8 bases, with 17 bases remaining between them. The CDR3 bases are TGTGCCAGCAGTTTACTGGCGACTCTGTTTCCTACGCAGTATTTT. Translation: CASSLLATLFPTQYF.

This clone has a single count. The rearrangement uses TRBV6-1 and TRBJ2-1; a weak D match, TRBD2 (6 bases). Germline CDR1 and CDR2: MNHNS and SASEGT. The length of the CDR3 is 15 residues. Trimming removed 3 bases at V and 2 bases at J, with 11 bases between. The chain's CDR3 is CASSDGRLTYNEQFF. The CDR3 DNA sequence: TGTGCCAGCAGTGATGGGAGGCTTACCTACAATGAGCAGTTCTTC.

This clone was counted between two and nine times. The chain has TRBV5-6 and TRBJ2-1; D possibly corresponds to TRBD1 (5 bases). CDR1 SGHDT and CDR2 YYEEEE come from the germline V gene. CDR3 length: 12 residues. With 4 bases removed from V and 15 bases from J, the gap between germline ends came to 17 bases. The CDR3, as DNA: TGTGCCAGCAGCCTAAAAGAAAAAAGGGGGTTCTTC. It yields the protein CASSLKEKRGFF. Looking up the rest from reference TRBV5-6 and TRBJ2-1 gives the full variable domain: DAGVTQSPTHLIKTRGQQVTLRCSPKSGHDTVSWYQQALGQGPQFIFQYYEEEERQRGNFPDRFSGHQFPNYSSELNVNALLLGDSALYLCASSLKEKRGFFGPGTRLTVL.